This entry lists 8 T cell receptor beta chains sequenced from one sample in a study of OX40 agonist ivuxolimab in advanced cancers. Profiling relied on immunoSEQ multiplex PCR, and the TCRdb table lists in-frame clones only, not all of them. The sample holds 50,000 to 85,000 clones; around 85% are singletons and the top ten take roughly 4%. Source: CD4+ or CD8+ T cells sorted from blood, taken in a trial of the OX40 agonist ivuxolimab. These receptor sequences come from an adult with an advanced solid tumor such as melanoma, head and neck, liver or kidney cancer.

This clone occurred once. The CDR3 DNA sequence: TGTGCCAGCAATTGGGGGAACTACAATGAGCAGTTCTTC. It translates to CASNWGNYNEQFF. The rearrangement uses TRBV2 and TRBJ2-1, with D perhaps matching TRBD1 or TRBD2 (5 bases each). The germline V and J ends were trimmed by 7 bases and 3 bases, with 10 bases remaining between them. The germline V gene encodes CDR1 SNHLY and CDR2 FYNNEI. The CDR3 spans 13 residues.

V and J are TRBV7-9 and TRBJ2-1, with a possible D match to TRBD1 (5 bases). Per germline, CDR1 SEHNR and CDR2 FQNEAQ (reference sequence). CDR3 length: 14 residues. V dropped 3 bases and J dropped 5 bases, with 11 bases sitting between them. CDR3 DNA sequence: TGTGCCAGCAGCTTGACCAGGGCCGACAATGAGCAGTTCTTC. Encoded protein: CASSLTRADNEQFF.

The chain combines TRBV18 with TRBJ1-1; no clear D. The germline V and J ends were trimmed by 3 bases and 3 bases, with 11 bases remaining between them. The CDR3 has 14 amino acids. Germline values: CDR1 KGHSH, CDR2 LQKENI. The CDR3 is CASSPLGGDTEAFF. CDR3 sequence (DNA): TGTGCCAGCTCACCCCTTGGTGGGGACACTGAAGCTTTCTTT.

V gene TRBV4-1 combines with J gene TRBJ2-5, with 9 nucleotides matching TRBD1. V lost 4 bases to trimming and J lost 5 bases; unmatched junction nucleotides: 8. The length of the CDR3 is 15 residues. Germline assignment: CDR1 MGHRA and CDR2 YSYEKL. This CDR3 reads CASSLGQGRWETQYF. CDR3 DNA: TGCGCCAGCAGCCTCGGACAGGGGAGGTGGGAGACCCAGTACTTC.

V gene TRBV21-1 combines with J gene TRBJ2-5; the DNA was not compared with TRBD1, the D call given in the table. TRBV21-1 is classified as a pseudogene. This CDR3 has 14 amino acids. The CDR3 loop is CASSSYRDQETQYF. CDR3 bases: TGTGCCAGCAGCAGCTACAGGGATCAAGAGACCCAGTACTTC.

The genes are TRBV7-6 and TRBJ1-3, with TRBD1 matching over 7 bases. The CDR3 is 17 amino acids. Germline CDR1 SGHVS, CDR2 FNYEAQ. V shed 5 bases and J 0 bases; nucleotides not matched to a gene: 10. The CDR3 region has the DNA TGTGCCAGCAGCCCTGAAAAGAGGGGGCCCTCTGGAAACACCATATATTTT. It translates to CASSPEKRGPSGNTIYF.

The V and J genes are TRBV19 and TRBJ2-1; the match to TRBD2 covers 7 bases. Looked up from germline, CDR1 is LNHDA and CDR2 is SQIVND (reference sequence). The CDR3 extends over 14 amino acids. After removal of 6 bases from V and 1 base from J, the junction contained 3 bases not matched to a gene. CDR3 loop: CASRRGGSYNEQFF. The CDR3 region has the DNA TGTGCCAGTAGACGCGGGGGTTCCTACAATGAGCAGTTCTTC. The entire variable domain, with the rest obtained from reference TRBV19 and TRBJ2-1, is as follows: DGGITQSPKYLFRKEGQNVTLSCEQNLNHDAMYWYRQDPGQGLRLIYYSQIVNDFQKGDIAEGYSVSREKKESFPLTVTSAQKNPTAFYLCASRRGGSYNEQFFGPGTRLTVL.

The chain joins TRBV19 to TRBJ2-1; 8 positions agree with TRBD2. Losses at the gene ends were 4 bases for V and 0 bases for J; bases not matched to a gene: 5. CDR1 LNHDA and CDR2 SQIVND come from the germline V gene (reference sequence). The CDR3 has 16 residues. Written as DNA, the CDR3 is TGTGCCAGTAGTAGTAGCGGGAAGAGCTCCTACAATGAGCAGTTCTTC. Translated: CASSSSGKSSYNEQFF.